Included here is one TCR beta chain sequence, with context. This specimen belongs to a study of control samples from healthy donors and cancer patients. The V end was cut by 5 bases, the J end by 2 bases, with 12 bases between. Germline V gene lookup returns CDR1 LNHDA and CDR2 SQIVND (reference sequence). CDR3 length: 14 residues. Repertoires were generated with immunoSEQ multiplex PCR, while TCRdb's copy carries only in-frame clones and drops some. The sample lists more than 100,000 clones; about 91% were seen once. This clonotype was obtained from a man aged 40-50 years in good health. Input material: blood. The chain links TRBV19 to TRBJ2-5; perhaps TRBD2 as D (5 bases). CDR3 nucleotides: TGTGCCAGTAGTCCCGATTGGAGGCAAGAGACCCAGTACTTC. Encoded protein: CASSPDWRQETQYF.